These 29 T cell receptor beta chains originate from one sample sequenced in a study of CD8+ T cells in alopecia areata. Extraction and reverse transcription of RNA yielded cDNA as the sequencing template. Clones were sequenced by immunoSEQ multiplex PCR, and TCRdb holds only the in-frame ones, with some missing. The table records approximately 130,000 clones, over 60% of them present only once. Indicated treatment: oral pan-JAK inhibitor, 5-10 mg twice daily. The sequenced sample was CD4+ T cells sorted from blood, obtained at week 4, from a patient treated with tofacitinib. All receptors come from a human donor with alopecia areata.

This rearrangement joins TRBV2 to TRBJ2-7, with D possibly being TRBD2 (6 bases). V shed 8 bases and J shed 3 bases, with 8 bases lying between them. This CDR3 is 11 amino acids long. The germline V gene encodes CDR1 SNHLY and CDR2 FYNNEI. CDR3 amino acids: CASRDFYEQYF. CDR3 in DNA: TGTGCCAGCCGGGACTTCTACGAGCAGTACTTC.

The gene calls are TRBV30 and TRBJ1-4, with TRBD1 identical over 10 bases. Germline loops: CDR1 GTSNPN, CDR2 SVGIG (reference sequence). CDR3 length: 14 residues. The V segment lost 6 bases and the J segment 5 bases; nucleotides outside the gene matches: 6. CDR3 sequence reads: CACPGQGINEKLFF. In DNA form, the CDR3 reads TGTGCCTGCCCGGGACAGGGGATAAATGAAAAACTGTTTTTT.

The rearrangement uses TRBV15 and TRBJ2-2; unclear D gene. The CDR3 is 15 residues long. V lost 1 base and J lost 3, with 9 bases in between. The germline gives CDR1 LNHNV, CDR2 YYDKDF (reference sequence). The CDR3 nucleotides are TGTGCCACCAGCAGAGTGAGTGTGGACACCGGGGAGCTGTTTTTT. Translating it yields CATSRVSVDTGELFF. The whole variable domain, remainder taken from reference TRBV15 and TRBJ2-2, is DAMVIQNPRYQVTQFGKPVTLSCSQTLNHNVMYWYQQKSSQAPKLLFHYYDKDFNNEADTPDNFQSRRPNTSFCFLDIRSPGLGDTAMYLCATSRVSVDTGELFFGEGSRLTVL.

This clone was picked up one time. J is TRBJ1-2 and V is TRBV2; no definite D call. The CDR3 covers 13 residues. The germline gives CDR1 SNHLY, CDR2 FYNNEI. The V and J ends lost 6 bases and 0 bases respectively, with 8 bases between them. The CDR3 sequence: CASRDTSNYGYTF. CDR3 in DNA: TGTGCCAGCAGAGACACCTCTAACTATGGCTACACCTTC.

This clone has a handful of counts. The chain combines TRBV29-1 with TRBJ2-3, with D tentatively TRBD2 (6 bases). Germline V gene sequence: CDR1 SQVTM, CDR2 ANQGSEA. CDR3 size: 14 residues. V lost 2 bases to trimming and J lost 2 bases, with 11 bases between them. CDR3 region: CSVEPGLHTDTQYF. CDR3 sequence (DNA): TGCAGCGTTGAACCGGGACTTCACACAGATACGCAGTATTTT.

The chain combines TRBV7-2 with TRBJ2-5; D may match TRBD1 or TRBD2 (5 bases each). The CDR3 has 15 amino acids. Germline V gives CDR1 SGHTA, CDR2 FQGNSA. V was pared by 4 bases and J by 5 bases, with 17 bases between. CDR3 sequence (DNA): TGTGCCAGCAGCTCCCTCGGGGCGCGCGAGGAGACCCAGTACTTC. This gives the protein CASSSLGAREETQYF.

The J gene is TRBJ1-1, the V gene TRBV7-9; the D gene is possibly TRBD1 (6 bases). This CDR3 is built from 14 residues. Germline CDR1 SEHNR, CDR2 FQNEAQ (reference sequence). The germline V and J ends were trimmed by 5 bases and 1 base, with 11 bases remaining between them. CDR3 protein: CASSPKGGNTEAFF. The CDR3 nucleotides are TGTGCCAGCAGCCCAAAGGGGGGGAACACTGAAGCTTTCTTT.

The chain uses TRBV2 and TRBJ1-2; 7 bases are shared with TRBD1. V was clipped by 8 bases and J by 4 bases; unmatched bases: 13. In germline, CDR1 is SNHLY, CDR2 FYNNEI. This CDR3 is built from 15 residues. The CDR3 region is CASAPYNDRAYGYTF. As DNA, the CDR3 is TGTGCCAGCGCCCCTTATAACGACAGGGCCTATGGCTACACCTTC.

Here the CDR3 reads CAWSELDLSGNTIYF. In nucleotides, the CDR3 is TGTGCCTGGAGTGAGCTGGATCTCTCTGGAAACACCATATATTTT. This chain joins TRBV30 and TRBJ1-3; D uncertain. CDR3 length: 15 residues. V dropped 1 base and J dropped 0 bases, with 10 bases sitting between them. Germline CDR1 GTSNPN, CDR2 SVGIG (reference sequence). The whole variable domain, filled in from reference TRBV30 and TRBJ1-3, reads SQTIHQWPATLVQPVGSPLSLECTVEGTSNPNLYWYRQAAGRGLQLLFYSVGIGQISSEVPQNLSASRPQDRQFILSSKKLLLSDSGFYLCAWSELDLSGNTIYFGEGSWLTVV.

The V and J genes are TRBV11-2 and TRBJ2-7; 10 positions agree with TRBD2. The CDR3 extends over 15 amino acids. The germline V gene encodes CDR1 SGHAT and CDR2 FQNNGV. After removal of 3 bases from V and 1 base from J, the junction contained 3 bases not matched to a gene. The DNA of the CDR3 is TGTGCCAGCAGCTTTCTAGCGGGGGCGTCCTACGAGCAGTACTTC. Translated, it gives CASSFLAGASYEQYF.

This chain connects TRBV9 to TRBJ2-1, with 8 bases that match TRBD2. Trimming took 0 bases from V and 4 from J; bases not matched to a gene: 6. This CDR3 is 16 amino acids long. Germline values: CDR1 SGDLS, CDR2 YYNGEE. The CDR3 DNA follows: TGTGCCAGCAGCGTAGAGTTCACTAGCGGATACAATGAGCAGTTCTTC. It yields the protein CASSVEFTSGYNEQFF. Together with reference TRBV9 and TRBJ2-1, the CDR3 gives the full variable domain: DSGVTQTPKHLITATGQRVTLRCSPRSGDLSVYWYQQSLDQGLQFLIQYYNGEERAKGNILERFSAQQFPDLHSELNLSSLELGDSALYFCASSVEFTSGYNEQFFGPGTRLTVL.

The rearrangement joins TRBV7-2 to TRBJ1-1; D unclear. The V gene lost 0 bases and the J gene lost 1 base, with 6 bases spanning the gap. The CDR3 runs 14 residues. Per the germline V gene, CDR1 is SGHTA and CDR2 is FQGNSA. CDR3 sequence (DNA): TGTGCCAGCAGCTTAGCGGGAAGGAACACTGAAGCTTTCTTT. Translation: CASSLAGRNTEAFF.

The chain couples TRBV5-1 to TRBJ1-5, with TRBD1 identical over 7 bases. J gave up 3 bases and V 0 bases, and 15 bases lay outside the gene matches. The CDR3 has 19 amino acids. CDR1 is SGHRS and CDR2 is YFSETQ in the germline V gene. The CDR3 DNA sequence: TGCGCCAGCAGCTTGGCTTCCAGGGGGGTTGTGGTCGTCAATCAGCCCCAGCATTTT. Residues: CASSLASRGVVVVNQPQHF.

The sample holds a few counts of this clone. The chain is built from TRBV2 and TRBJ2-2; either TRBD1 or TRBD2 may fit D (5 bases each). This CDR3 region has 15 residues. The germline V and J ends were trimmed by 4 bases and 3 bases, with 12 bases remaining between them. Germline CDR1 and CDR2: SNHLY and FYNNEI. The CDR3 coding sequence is TGTGCCAGCAGTGTTGGGACGGAATACACCGGGGAGCTGTTTTTT. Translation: CASSVGTEYTGELFF.

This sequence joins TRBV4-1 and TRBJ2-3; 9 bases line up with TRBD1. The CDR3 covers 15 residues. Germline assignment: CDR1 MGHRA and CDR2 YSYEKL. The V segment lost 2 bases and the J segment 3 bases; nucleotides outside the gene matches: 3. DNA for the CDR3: TGCGCCAGCAGCCAACTCGGACAGGGGACAGATACGCAGTATTTT. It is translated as CASSQLGQGTDTQYF.

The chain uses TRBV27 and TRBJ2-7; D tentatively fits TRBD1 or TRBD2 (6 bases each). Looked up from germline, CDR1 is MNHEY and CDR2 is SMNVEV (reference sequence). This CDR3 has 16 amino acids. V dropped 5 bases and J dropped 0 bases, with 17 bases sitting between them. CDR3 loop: CASSRGQGSSSYEQYF. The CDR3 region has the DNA TGTGCCAGCAGTCGGGGGCAGGGGTCGAGCTCCTACGAGCAGTACTTC.

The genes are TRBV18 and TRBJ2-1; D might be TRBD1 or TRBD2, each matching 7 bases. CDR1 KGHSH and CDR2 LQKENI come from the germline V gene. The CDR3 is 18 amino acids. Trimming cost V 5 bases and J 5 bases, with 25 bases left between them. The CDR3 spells CASSAKGASGLAHNEQFF. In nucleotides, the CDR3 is TGTGCCAGCTCAGCCAAGGGGGCTAGCGGCCTGGCCCACAATGAGCAGTTCTTC.

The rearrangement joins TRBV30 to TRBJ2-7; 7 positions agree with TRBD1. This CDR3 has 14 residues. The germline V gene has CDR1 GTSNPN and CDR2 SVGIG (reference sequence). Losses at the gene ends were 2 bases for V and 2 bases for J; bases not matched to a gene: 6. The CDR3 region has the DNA TGTGCCTGGAGTTCTACAGGGGTGACCTACGAGCAGTACTTC. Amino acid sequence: CAWSSTGVTYEQYF.

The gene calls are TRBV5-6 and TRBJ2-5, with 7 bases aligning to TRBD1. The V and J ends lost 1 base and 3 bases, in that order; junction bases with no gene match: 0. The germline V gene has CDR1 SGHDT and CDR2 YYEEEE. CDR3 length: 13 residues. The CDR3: CASSLTGEETQYF. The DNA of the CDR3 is TGTGCCAGCAGCTTGACAGGGGAAGAGACCCAGTACTTC.

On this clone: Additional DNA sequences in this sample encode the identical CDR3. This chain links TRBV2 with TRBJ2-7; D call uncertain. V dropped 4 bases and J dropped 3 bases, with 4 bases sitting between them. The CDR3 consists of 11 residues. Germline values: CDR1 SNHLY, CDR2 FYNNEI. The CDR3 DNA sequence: TGTGCCAGCAGTGGGGGCTACGAGCAGTACTTC. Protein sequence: CASSGGYEQYF.

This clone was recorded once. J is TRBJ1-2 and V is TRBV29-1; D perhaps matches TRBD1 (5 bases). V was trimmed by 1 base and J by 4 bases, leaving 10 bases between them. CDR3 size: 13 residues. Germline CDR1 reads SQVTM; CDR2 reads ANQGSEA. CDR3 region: CSVEVQGIYGYTF. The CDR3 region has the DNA TGCAGCGTTGAAGTCCAGGGCATCTATGGCTACACCTTC.

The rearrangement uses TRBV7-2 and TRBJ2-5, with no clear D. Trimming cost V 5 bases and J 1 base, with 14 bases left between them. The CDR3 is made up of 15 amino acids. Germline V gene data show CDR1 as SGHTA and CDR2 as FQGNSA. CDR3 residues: CASSPRRGTQETQYF. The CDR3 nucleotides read TGTGCCAGCAGCCCCCGCCGAGGAACCCAAGAGACCCAGTACTTC.

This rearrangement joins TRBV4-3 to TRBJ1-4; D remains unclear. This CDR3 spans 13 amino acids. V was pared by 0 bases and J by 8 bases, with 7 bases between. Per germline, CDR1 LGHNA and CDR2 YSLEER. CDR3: CASSQDLREKLFF. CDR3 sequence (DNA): TGCGCCAGCAGCCAAGACCTCCGAGAAAAACTGTTTTTT.

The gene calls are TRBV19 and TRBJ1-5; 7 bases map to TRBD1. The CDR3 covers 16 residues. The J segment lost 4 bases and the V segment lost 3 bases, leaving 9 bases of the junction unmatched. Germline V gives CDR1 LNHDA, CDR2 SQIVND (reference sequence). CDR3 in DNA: TGTGCCAGTAGTATGGCAGGGGGTTTTCGGAATCAGCCCCAGCATTTT. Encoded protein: CASSMAGGFRNQPQHF.

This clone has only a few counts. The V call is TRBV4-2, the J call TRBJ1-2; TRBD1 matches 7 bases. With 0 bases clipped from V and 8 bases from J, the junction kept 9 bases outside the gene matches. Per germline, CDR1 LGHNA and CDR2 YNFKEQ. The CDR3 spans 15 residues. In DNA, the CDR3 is TGTGCCAGCAGCCAAGATATAATAGGGGGCCGGGGCTACACCTTC. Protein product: CASSQDIIGGRGYTF.

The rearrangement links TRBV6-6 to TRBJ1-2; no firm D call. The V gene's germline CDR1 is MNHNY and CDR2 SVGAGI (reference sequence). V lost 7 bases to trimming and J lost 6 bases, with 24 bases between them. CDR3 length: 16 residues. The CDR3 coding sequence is TGTGCCAGCAAACCCCCGGCGAGCTCCTTCGGGAATGGCTACACCTTC. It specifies CASKPPASSFGNGYTF.

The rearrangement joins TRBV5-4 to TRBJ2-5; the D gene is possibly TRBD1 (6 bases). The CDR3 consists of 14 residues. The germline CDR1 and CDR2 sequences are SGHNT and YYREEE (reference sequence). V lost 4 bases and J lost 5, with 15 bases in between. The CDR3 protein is CASSPGVEMETQYF. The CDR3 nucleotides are TGTGCCAGCAGCCCAGGGGTTGAGATGGAGACCCAGTACTTC. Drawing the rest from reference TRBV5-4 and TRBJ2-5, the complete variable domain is ETGVTQSPTHLIKTRGQQVTLRCSSQSGHNTVSWYQQALGQGPQFIFQYYREEENGRGNFPPRFSGLQFPNYSSELNVNALELDDSALYLCASSPGVEMETQYFGPGTRLLVL.

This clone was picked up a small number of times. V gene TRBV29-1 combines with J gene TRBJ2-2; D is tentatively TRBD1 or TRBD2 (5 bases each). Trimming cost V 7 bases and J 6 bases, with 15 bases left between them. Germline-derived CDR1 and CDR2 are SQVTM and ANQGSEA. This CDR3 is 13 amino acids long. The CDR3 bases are TGCAGCGGAATCCCCGGGACGGCCGGGGAGCTGTTTTTT. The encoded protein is CSGIPGTAGELFF.

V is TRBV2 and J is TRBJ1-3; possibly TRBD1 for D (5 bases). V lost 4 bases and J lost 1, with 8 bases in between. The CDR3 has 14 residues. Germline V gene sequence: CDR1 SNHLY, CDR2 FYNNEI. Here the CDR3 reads CASSGQGSGNTIYF. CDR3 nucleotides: TGTGCCAGCAGTGGCCAGGGATCTGGAAACACCATATATTTT. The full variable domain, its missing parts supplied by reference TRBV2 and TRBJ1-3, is EPEVTQTPSHQVTQMGQEVILRCVPISNHLYFYWYRQILGQKVEFLVSFYNNEISEKSEIFDDQFSVERPDGSNFTLKIRSTKLEDSAMYFCASSGQGSGNTIYFGEGSWLTVV.